Listed here are 12 T cell receptor beta chains from one sample, sequenced in a study of cytomegalovirus exposure and HLA in healthy donors. PCR involved 60 Vbeta and 13 Jbeta primers. Profiled with immunoSEQ multiplex PCR; TCRdb holds only in-frame clones, not every one. This sample yields fewer than 250,000 clones, of which 82% are seen a single time; nearly 6% belongs to the top ten. Material: PBMCs. The source of these receptors is a man aged 35-49 years in good health and CMV-seropositive.

V and J are TRBV29-1 and TRBJ2-5; 7 bases fit TRBD1. The CDR3 extends over 12 amino acids. The germline V gene has CDR1 SQVTM and CDR2 ANQGSEA. V shed 4 bases, J shed 10 bases, and the junction held 9 bases outside the gene matches. CDR3 protein: CSVGDPSGGQYF. The CDR3 nucleotides are TGCAGCGTTGGGGACCCCTCAGGGGGCCAGTACTTC.

This rearrangement joins TRBV4-2 to TRBJ1-2, with D perhaps TRBD1 (5 bases). The CDR3 is 16 residues long. Germline lookup yields CDR1 LGHNA and CDR2 YNFKEQ. With 1 base removed from V and 0 bases from J, the gap between germline ends came to 12 bases. The CDR3 DNA sequence: TGTGCCAGCAGCCAAGTAAAGACAGATACTAACTATGGCTACACCTTC. Protein sequence: CASSQVKTDTNYGYTF.

As regards this clone: One end of the junction fails to match germline, which may point to a read error. Here the CDR3 DNA reads TGTTCCAGCAGCTTATGGACTAGCGGAGGCGCGAACACCGGGGAGCTGTTTTTT. Residues: CSSSLWTSGGANTGELFF. This chain links TRBV7-9 with TRBJ2-2; 10 bases line up with TRBD2. The CDR3 is made up of 18 amino acids. Germline CDR1 SEHNR, CDR2 FQNEAQ (reference sequence).

The V gene is TRBV5-1, the J gene TRBJ1-1; 7 nucleotides agree with TRBD1. Losses at the gene ends were 2 bases for V and 1 base for J; bases not matched to a gene: 2. Germline values: CDR1 SGHRS, CDR2 YFSETQ. The CDR3 is made up of 14 amino acids. The CDR3 sequence: CASSFRQGNTEAFF. The CDR3 coding sequence is TGCGCCAGCAGCTTCCGACAGGGGAACACTGAAGCTTTCTTT.

V gene TRBV5-5 combines with J gene TRBJ1-5, with a weak D call TRBD1 (6 bases). The germline V gene encodes CDR1 SGHKS and CDR2 YYEKEE (reference sequence). V lost 3 bases and J 0 bases, leaving 13 bases between the germline ends. This CDR3 comprises 16 residues. In nucleotides, the CDR3 is TGTGCCAGCAGCTATGGACAGCCCTATAGCAATCAGCCCCAGCATTTT. It encodes CASSYGQPYSNQPQHF.

The chain is built from TRBV30 and TRBJ2-1; D gene ambiguous. The CDR3 consists of 12 residues. V was shortened by 4 bases and J by 3 bases, with 7 bases between the two germline ends. CDR1 is GTSNPN and CDR2 is SVGIG in the germline V gene (reference sequence). The CDR3 here is CAWKRSYNEQFF. Here the CDR3 DNA reads TGTGCCTGGAAGAGGAGCTACAATGAGCAGTTCTTC.

V usage is TRBV27 and J usage is TRBJ2-3; D gene unclear. CDR3 length equals 14 residues. Germline V gene data show CDR1 as MNHEY and CDR2 as SMNVEV (reference sequence). V dropped 1 base and J dropped 3 bases, with 8 bases sitting between them. The CDR3 here is CASSLLPRTDTQYF. The DNA for the CDR3 is TGTGCCAGCAGTTTATTACCGAGGACAGATACGCAGTATTTT.

CDR3 coding DNA: TGTGCCAGTACCCAGGGGTACACTGAAGCTTTCTTT. Amino acids: CASTQGYTEAFF. The genes are TRBV19 and TRBJ1-1; possible D gene TRBD1, 6 bases. CDR1 LNHDA and CDR2 SQIVND come from the germline V gene (reference sequence). The CDR3 spans 12 residues. V gave up 7 bases and J gave up 3 bases, with 9 bases separating them.

The CDR3 reads CASSANRGLGTEAFF. As DNA, the CDR3 is TGTGCCAGCAGTGCAAACAGGGGGCTCGGCACTGAAGCTTTCTTT. The chain links TRBV6-5 to TRBJ1-1, with 9 bases fitting TRBD1. The V and J ends lost 5 bases and 4 bases, in that order; junction bases with no gene match: 8. There are 15 residues in the CDR3. Looked up from germline, CDR1 is MNHEY and CDR2 is SVGAGI.

V usage is TRBV30 and J usage is TRBJ2-5, with a possible D match to TRBD2 (6 bases). The end of the DNA is better explained by TRBJ2-7, so the J call may be wrong. Germline V gene lookup returns CDR1 GTSNPN and CDR2 SVGIG (reference sequence). This CDR3 has 12 amino acids. The CDR3 nucleotides are TGTGCCTGCCTCGTAGGGAGGCGCGAGCAGTACTTC. This encodes CACLVGRREQYF.

The chain has TRBV7-9 and TRBJ1-1; TRBD1 is a possible D gene (6 bases). The CDR3 consists of 14 residues. Germline values: CDR1 SEHNR, CDR2 FQNEAQ (reference sequence). Trimming pared 5 bases from V and 6 bases from J, leaving 16 bases between. The CDR3 here is CASSQTGRRAEAFF. The CDR3 region has the DNA TGTGCCAGCAGCCAAACAGGGCGGCGGGCTGAAGCTTTCTTT. Supplemented by reference TRBV7-9 and TRBJ1-1, the full variable domain reads DTGVSQNPRHKITKRGQNVTFRCDPISEHNRLYWYRQTLGQGPEFLTYFQNEAQLEKSRLLSDRFSAERPKGSFSTLEIQRTEQGDSAMYLCASSQTGRRAEAFFGQGTRLTVV.

This clone was observed a single time. This chain connects TRBV6-1 to TRBJ2-1; TRBD2 agrees at 16 bases. J was trimmed by 6 bases and V by 4 bases; bases with no gene match: 3. CDR1 and CDR2 (germline): MNHNS, SASEGT. This CDR3 comprises 16 residues. The CDR3 coding sequence is TGTGCCAGCAGTGTGGGGACTAGCGGGAGGGCCAATGAGCAGTTCTTC. This gives the protein CASSVGTSGRANEQFF.